The source of this T cell receptor (beta chain) is a study of T cells in localized non-small cell lung cancer. General study results and limits: A median roughly 50 of the top 100 tumor clones appeared in adjacent lung. Only one tumor region was sequenced, so heterogeneity remains possible. Uninvolved adjacent lung had more T cell clonality than any other tissue, topping tumor.

TCRdb keeps only in-frame clones here, not all; method: immunoSEQ multiplex PCR. The sample carries tens of thousands of clones, about nine tenths recorded once. This CDR3 contains 15 residues. CDR1 is SSHAT, CDR2 FNYEAQ, per germline (reference sequence). Concerning this clone itself: Antigen specificity is unknown. An end of the junction does not agree with germline; a read error may underlie this.

The source of this sequence is a man aged 40-75 years with stage III lung adenocarcinoma. This specimen consisted of peripheral blood mononuclear cells, obtained before any cancer treatment. The chain recombines TRBV7-7 with TRBJ2-5; 9 bases match TRBD2. The CDR3 sequence is CASRRRLADRETQYF. As DNA, the CDR3 is TGTGCTAGCAGACGGCGACTAGCGGATCGGGAGACCCAGTACTTC.